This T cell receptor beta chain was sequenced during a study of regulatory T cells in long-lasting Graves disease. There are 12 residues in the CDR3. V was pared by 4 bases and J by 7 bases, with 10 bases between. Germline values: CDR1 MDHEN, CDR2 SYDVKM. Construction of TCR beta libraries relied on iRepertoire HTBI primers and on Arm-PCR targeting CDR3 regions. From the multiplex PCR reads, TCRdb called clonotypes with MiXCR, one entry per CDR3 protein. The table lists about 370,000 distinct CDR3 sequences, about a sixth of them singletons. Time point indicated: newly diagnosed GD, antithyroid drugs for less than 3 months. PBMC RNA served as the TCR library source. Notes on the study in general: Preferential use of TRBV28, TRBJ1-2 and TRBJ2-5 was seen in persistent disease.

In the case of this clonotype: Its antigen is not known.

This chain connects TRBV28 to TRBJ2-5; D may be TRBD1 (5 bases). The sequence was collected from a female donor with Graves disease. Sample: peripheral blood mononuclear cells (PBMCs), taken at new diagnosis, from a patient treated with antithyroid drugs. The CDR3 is CASSYRPSTQYF. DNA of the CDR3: TGTGCCAGCAGTTACAGGCCCTCGACCCAGTACTTC.